In its sample, the clone carrying this T cell receptor beta chain was seen a few times. As yet, its antigen is unknown. The length of the CDR3 is 16 residues. Germline V lookup: CDR1 SGDLS, CDR2 YYNGEE. Trimming cost V 7 bases and J 0 bases; bases outside gene matches: 9. The data stem from a study of Graves' ophthalmopathy and Graves' hyperthyroidism. In this cohort, patients with other autoimmune diseases, uncontrolled infections, pregnancy or lactation were excluded. Study outcomes and limitations: Most thyroid clonotypes with frequency above 0.001 were detected in blood too.

The authors amplified TCR beta CDR3 regions, and they did so from RNA transcripts for repertoire sequencing. A first-round RT-PCR used HTBI primers, followed by a second-round multiplex PCR. TCRdb re-analysed the multiplex PCR reads in MiXCR, keeping a single row per CDR3 protein. Among 450,000 to 600,000 distinct CDR3 sequences listed, less than 40% were seen once. The origin of this receptor is an adult man with Graves' hyperthyroidism. The chain employs TRBV9 and TRBJ2-3; TRBD1 matches 9 bases. The sequencing sample was made of peripheral blood or thyroid tissue (not recorded which). Written as DNA, the CDR3 is TGTGCCAGCGGAGATCTGACAGGGGGAAGCACAGATACGCAGTATTTT. Residues: CASGDLTGGSTDTQYF.